Given below is one T cell receptor (beta chain) in context. Its target is not known. The donors were members of the roughly 130-subject validation cohort (separate from the approximately 670-subject first cohort). The CDR3 extends over 16 amino acids. Trimming cost V 10 bases and J 3 bases, with 21 bases left between them. Germline V gene lookup returns CDR1 LNHDA and CDR2 SQIVND (reference sequence). Sequencing used immunoSEQ multiplex PCR; TCRdb keeps in-frame clones, though not all of them. The repertoire holds over 100,000 clones, with roughly 87% as singletons. The data derive from a study of cytomegalovirus exposure and HLA in healthy donors. Overall study results and limits: A few CMV-associated chains proved CMV antigen-specific in vitro. The study designated 164 TCR beta chains cytomegalovirus-associated. The classifier, whose performance was assessed in both the original and validation cohorts, reportedly diagnosed cytomegalovirus status with high specificity and sensitivity.

This receptor was obtained from a woman in her late teens or twenties in good health and CMV-seronegative. V and J are TRBV19 and TRBJ2-2; D perhaps matches TRBD1 (6 bases). The source material was PBMCs. The CDR3 spells CATVTEDSVHTGELFF. The CDR3 bases are TGTGCCACCGTCACTGAGGACAGCGTTCACACCGGGGAGCTGTTTTTT.